One sample yielded the 10 T cell receptor beta chains listed below, sequenced in a study of tumor and adjacent non-tumor tissue in lung cancer. This sample's RNA came from whole unsorted tissue. More than 3 cm separated this lung sample from the edge of the tumor. Three rounds of nested PCR, following a modified ARM-PCR protocol, produced the TCRbeta library. Using its own MiXCR run on the multiplex PCR reads, TCRdb lists one record per CDR3 protein. The sample consists of 90,000 to 100,000 distinct CDR3 sequences, 80% of them appearing once. Sequencing input: distant non-tumor lung tissue. The receptors stem from a man aged 60-69 years with small cell lung cancer.

This clonotype has ten or more counts. The chain is built from TRBV29-1 and TRBJ1-6, with 7 bases that match TRBD1. The CDR3 has 13 amino acids. The V gene's germline CDR1 is SQVTM and CDR2 ANQGSEA. Losses at the gene ends were 4 bases for V and 10 bases for J; bases not matched to a gene: 7. The CDR3 loop is CSVATGWDSPLHF. In DNA form, the CDR3 reads TGCAGCGTTGCGACAGGGTGGGACTCACCCCTCCACTTT. Full variable domain (missing parts from reference TRBV29-1 and TRBJ1-6): SAVISQKPSRDICQRGTSLTIQCQVDSQVTMMFWYRQQPGQSLTLIATANQGSEATYESGFVIDKFPISRPNLTFSTLTVSNMSPEDSSIYLCSVATGWDSPLHFGNGTRLTVT.

The chain uses TRBV4-1 and TRBJ1-1, with TRBD1 as a possible D gene (6 bases). Per germline, CDR1 MGHRA and CDR2 YSYEKL. V gave up 6 bases and J gave up 5 bases, with 19 bases separating them. The CDR3 length is 15 residues. CDR3: CASSQTGTRDTEAFF. The CDR3 DNA follows: TGCGCCAGCAGTCAAACCGGGACAAGGGATACTGAAGCTTTCTTT.

For this clonotype: Just one base apart from a much larger clone, this may be a read error. The gene calls are TRBV6-5 and TRBJ2-1; the match to TRBD2 covers 8 bases. CDR1 is MNHEY, CDR2 SVGAGI, per germline. This CDR3 comprises 20 residues. The CDR3 reads CGSSPKREWPSRNSYNEQFF. CDR3 coding DNA: TGTGGCAGCAGTCCAAAGCGGGAGTGGCCCTCTAGGAACTCCTACAATGAGCAGTTCTTC.

This clonotype has at least ten counts. The gene calls are TRBV6-1 and TRBJ2-2; TRBD2 matches at 7 bases. The CDR3 sequence is 13 residues long. Germline-derived CDR1 and CDR2 are MNHNS and SASEGT. The J segment lost 4 bases and the V segment lost 5 bases, leaving 1 base of the junction unmatched. CDR3 DNA: TGTGCCAGCAGTTCTAGCGGCACCGGGGAGCTGTTTTTT. Its protein product is CASSSSGTGELFF.

In the case of this clonotype: One end of the junction fails to match germline, which may point to a read error. The chain carries TRBV6-6 and TRBJ2-3, with 8 bases lining up with TRBD2. Per germline, CDR1 MNHNY and CDR2 SVGAGI (reference sequence). This CDR3 comprises 19 residues. DNA for the CDR3: TGTGCCAGCAGTTACCGTGGGACTAGTGGGATAGACGGCACAGAAACGCAGTATTTT. It is translated as CASSYRGTSGIDGTETQYF.

This chain uses TRBV4-1 with TRBJ2-2; D may be TRBD1 (6 bases). Germline V lookup: CDR1 MGHRA, CDR2 YSYEKL. The CDR3 loop spans 15 amino acids. Trimming left V 10 bases short and J 5 bases short, with 20 bases between. The DNA for the CDR3 is TGCGCCAACAGGAGCATGGGGGCCTATACCGGGGAGCTGTTTTTT. Translating gives CANRSMGAYTGELFF.

The chain employs TRBV5-4 and TRBJ2-1, with TRBD1 matching over 10 bases. From germline, CDR1 is SGHNT and CDR2 YYREEE (reference sequence). V shed 4 bases, J shed 9 bases, and the junction held 16 bases outside the gene matches. CDR3 length: 17 residues. The CDR3 DNA is TGTGCCAGCAGCCCAATGTCCTTAGGGACAGGGGTAGGTGAGCAGTTCTTC. As protein: CASSPMSLGTGVGEQFF. Drawing the rest from reference TRBV5-4 and TRBJ2-1, the complete variable domain is ETGVTQSPTHLIKTRGQQVTLRCSSQSGHNTVSWYQQALGQGPQFIFQYYREEENGRGNFPPRFSGLQFPNYSSELNVNALELDDSALYLCASSPMSLGTGVGEQFFGPGTRLTVL.

The table lists this clonotype with many counts. The chain employs TRBV6-5 and TRBJ2-7; no reliable D call. The CDR3 runs to 14 residues. V lost 4 bases and J lost 2, with 12 bases in between. Germline V gene sequence: CDR1 MNHEY, CDR2 SVGAGI. This chain's CDR3 is CASSLKANTYEQYF. CDR3 DNA sequence: TGTGCCAGCAGTTTGAAAGCGAACACCTACGAGCAGTACTTC.

This clonotype was seen ten or more times. The chain has TRBV29-1 and TRBJ1-2, with TRBD1 as a possible D gene (5 bases). Per germline, CDR1 SQVTM and CDR2 ANQGSEA. This CDR3 region has 12 residues. V was clipped by 6 bases and J by 2 bases, with 10 bases between them. The CDR3 reads CSVERGNYGYTF. CDR3 DNA sequence: TGCAGCGTCGAGCGGGGGAACTATGGCTACACCTTC.

As regards this clonotype: One end of the junction does not line up with germline, which may come from a read error. The V gene is TRBV12-3 or TRBV12-4, the J gene TRBJ2-2; D tentatively reads TRBD1 or TRBD2 (6 bases each). This CDR3 is built from 15 residues. This chain's CDR3 is CASTGGGTRAGERLF. The CDR3 nucleotides are TGTGCCAGCACCGGAGGGGGGACGCGGGCCGGGGAGCGGTTGTTT.